This T cell receptor (beta chain) was sequenced in a study of blood T cell repertoires in COVID-19. In the study overall: Nucleic acid was either cDNA or gDNA, and it came from T cells, B-cell-depleted T cells, or PBMCs.

Trimming shortened V by 5 bases and J by 8 bases, and 16 bases separated the two germline ends. The germline CDR1 and CDR2 sequences are SGDLS and YYNGEE. This CDR3 contains 13 residues. Study processing details: It was from reference gene primer amplification that nucleated cell counts were estimated. Generated by immunoSEQ multiplex PCR, the TCRdb table keeps only in-frame clones and is missing some. V, J and clone size are those of that table, while D and trimming were read from the DNA. The sample lists around 100,000 clones; roughly 90% were seen once. The chain is built from TRBV9 and TRBJ1-2; D perhaps matches TRBD1 (5 bases). This sequence was found in a man aged 25 to 40 in a cohort sampled during active COVID-19. Sequences were obtained from peripheral blood. CDR3 bases: TGTGCCAGCAGTCCTTCAGGGTCACGGGGCTACACCTTC. As protein: CASSPSGSRGYTF.